This TCR beta chain appears in the sequencing data of a study of T cell changes during pregnancy in multiple sclerosis (dated by TCRdb to about 2019). Turning to the overall study: The study examined how the T cell repertoire changed over the course of pregnancy in women with multiple sclerosis.

The method was the immunoSEQ multiplex PCR assay. The table comes from immuneACCESS by way of TCRdb, which keeps in-frame sequences with V and J called. Part of the clones is missing from these tables; in studies checked, under half for an unresolved V gene and the rest for unknown reasons. A total of approximately 57,000 clones appear in this sample, 92% of them only once. Together, the top ten hold about 0.21% of the sample. The cysteine opens and the phenylalanine closes a CDR3 of 15 amino acids. Left in the record is the CDR3 DNA by itself, 45 bases read in frame from the first base. Unmatched junction bases come to 11, with V trimmed by 5 bases and J by 5 bases. Based on the germline V gene (reference sequence), the CDR1 and CDR2 sequences are LNHDA and SQIVND. As concerns this clone: Its antigen has not been determined. No qualities accompany the bases; no much larger clone lies one base away.

The V gene is TRBV19 and the J gene is TRBJ1-1, with TRBD1 identical over 7 junction bases. The specimen comprised CD4+ T cells from peripheral blood mononuclear cells, sampled in the second trimester of pregnancy. This receptor was obtained from a female donor with multiple sclerosis, enrolled in a pregnancy study. The sequenced DNA is TGTGCCAGTAGTCCCCATACAGGGGCCGGGACTGAAGCTTTCTTT. Its protein is CASSPHTGAGTEAFF.